This T cell receptor beta chain was captured by sequencing in a study of shared clonotypes between healthy human individuals. Study-level information: Aged between 18 and 49, the donors were two women and three men. Study-wide results and limits: Investigators collected only blood, and repertoires in tissues likely differ.

Naive CD4+ cells were CD45RA-selected; the remaining cells were memory. As concerns this clone: Its cognate antigen is unknown.

Per germline, CDR1 MNHEY and CDR2 SMNVEV (reference sequence). The germline V and J ends were trimmed by 6 bases and 4 bases, with 16 bases remaining between them. The CDR3 contains 15 residues. DNA at about 210 ng, around 30,000 T cell genomes, went into sorted-subset replicate PCRs. TCRdb's table, derived via immunoSEQ multiplex PCR, lists solely in-frame clones and lacks some. The sample holds about 2.4 million clones, approximately 94% seen once. Sequenced sample: naive CD4+ T cells from PBMCs. Noted subset: CD45RA+ positively selected. The rearrangement uses TRBV27 and TRBJ2-1; tentatively, D is TRBD2 (5 bases). This TCR came from a man younger than 35 in good health. Some clones in this sample may be carry-over from other donors' samples. Written as DNA, the CDR3 is TGTGCCAGCAGATCCCCGCGGGCCCTTTACAATGAGCAGTTCTTC. This codes for CASRSPRALYNEQFF.